This TCR beta chain comes out of a study of a mutant IDH1 vaccine in newly diagnosed glioma. Regarding time point: week 11, during vaccination. One vaccine dose held 300 ug of mutant IDH1 20-mer peptide and came with topical imiquimod. Clones were read by immunoSEQ multiplex PCR, and TCRdb kept only the in-frame ones, dropping some. The sample has roughly 62,000 clones, around 91% seen once. Trimming took 5 bases from V and 1 from J, leaving 8 bases between them. The CDR3 contains 13 residues. Germline loops: CDR1 SGHVS, CDR2 FQNEAQ. On this clone itself: Its antigen is currently unknown.

This TCR derives from a man in his forties with glioma. The rearrangement uses TRBV7-8 and TRBJ1-1; D is uncertain. Sequenced here: PBMCs, sampled from a glioma patient whose treatment included an IDH1 peptide vaccine. This CDR3 is CASSPLRNTEAFF. The CDR3 DNA reads TGTGCCAGCAGCCCCCTCAGGAACACTGAAGCTTTCTTT.